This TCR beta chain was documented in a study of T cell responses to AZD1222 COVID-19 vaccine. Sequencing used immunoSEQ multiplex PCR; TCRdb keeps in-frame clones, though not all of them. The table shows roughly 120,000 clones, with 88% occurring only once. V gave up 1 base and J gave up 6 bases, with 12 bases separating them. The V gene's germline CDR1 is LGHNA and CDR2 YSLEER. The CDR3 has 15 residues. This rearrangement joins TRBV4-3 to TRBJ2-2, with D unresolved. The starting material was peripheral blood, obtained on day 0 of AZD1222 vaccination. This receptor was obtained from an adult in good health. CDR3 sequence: CASSQVGSHPGELFF. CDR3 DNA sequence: TGCGCCAGCAGCCAAGTTGGCTCACACCCCGGGGAGCTGTTTTTT.